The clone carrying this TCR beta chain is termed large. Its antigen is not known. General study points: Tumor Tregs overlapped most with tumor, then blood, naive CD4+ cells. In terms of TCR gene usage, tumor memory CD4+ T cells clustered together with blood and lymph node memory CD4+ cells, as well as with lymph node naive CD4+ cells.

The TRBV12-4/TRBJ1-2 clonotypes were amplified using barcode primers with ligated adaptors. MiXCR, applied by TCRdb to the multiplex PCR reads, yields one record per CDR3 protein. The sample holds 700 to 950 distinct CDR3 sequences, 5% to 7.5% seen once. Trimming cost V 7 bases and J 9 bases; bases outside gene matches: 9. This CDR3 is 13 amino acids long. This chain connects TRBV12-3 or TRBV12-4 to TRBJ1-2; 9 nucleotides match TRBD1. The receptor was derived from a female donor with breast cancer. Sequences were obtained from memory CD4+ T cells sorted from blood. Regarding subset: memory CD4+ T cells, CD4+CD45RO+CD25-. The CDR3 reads CASTPSGTGSYTF. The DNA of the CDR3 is TGTGCCAGCACTCCTTCCGGGACAGGGAGCTACACCTTC.